These T cell receptor beta chains were read from a single sample in a study of neurological immune-mediated disorders. TCRdb used MiXCR to reprocess the 5' RACE reads, holding one entry per CDR3 protein. Of tens of thousands of distinct CDR3 sequences detected, about 3.7% appear once; the ten largest clones hold 5.5% to 6%. The specimen sequenced was PBMCs. The receptors derive from a man in his forties with multiple sclerosis. The conserved cysteine and the conserved F or W are not part of the CDR3 here.

v_gene	j_gene	CDR3aa
TRBV5-6	TRBJ2-5	ASSLRGGGKETQY
TRBV5-1	TRBJ2-5	ASSRGTQETQY
TRBV2	TRBJ1-5	ASRDRIGGNQPQH
TRBV5-1	TRBJ2-5	ASSLAWDRPAETQY
TRBV12-3/TRBV12-4	TRBJ2-4	ASTLTGTGYIQY
TRBV5-1	TRBJ1-1	ASSLGGNGTEAF
TRBV12-3/TRBV12-4	TRBJ2-3	ASRPLGNTDTQY
TRBV7-9	TRBJ2-3	ASSPQRVTDTQY
TRBV6-5	TRBJ1-4	ASSRKGTGNEKLF
TRBV10-2	TRBJ2-5	ASRTGVGHQETQY
TRBV12-3/TRBV12-4	TRBJ1-5	ASSLQGAWDQPQN
TRBV20-1	TRBJ2-3	SARDLLAGDTDTQY
TRBV20-1	TRBJ1-6	SASGTGVSFSPLN
TRBV9	TRBJ2-3	ASSVAPRSSAGTDTQY
TRBV4-1	TRBJ2-3	ASSPRQAGADTQY
TRBV29-1	TRBJ2-2	SVDGFGTGELF
TRBV7-6	TRBJ1-1	ASSIQQGGSEAF
TRBV18	TRBJ1-1	ASSANRGVEAF
TRBV9	TRBJ2-1	ASSDRGTSRHEQF
TRBV7-9	TRBJ2-7	ASRLEDRDSLS
TRBV2	TRBJ2-1	ASRFTGNEQF
TRBV28	TRBJ2-7	ASSSYAWPEQY
TRBV10-1	TRBJ1-5	ASSGQGDQPQH
TRBV7-8	TRBJ2-2	ASSSLDRANTGELF